This T cell receptor (beta chain) was identified during a study of blood T cell repertoires in COVID-19. Deletions cut 5 bases from V and 4 bases from J, with 8 bases between. CDR3 length: 12 residues. Assignment of participants to cohorts was predicated upon participant-reported clinical history. Here immunoSEQ multiplex PCR was the method, and the copy in TCRdb shows in-frame clones only, minus some. The sample carries hundreds of thousands of clones, approximately 86% recorded once. The source material was PBMCs or T cells enriched from blood (not recorded which). This receptor was taken from a woman in her forties or fifties who had recovered from COVID-19. The V call is TRBV12-3 or TRBV12-4, the J call TRBJ1-2, with D hard to call. CDR3 sequence: CASSPGLYGYTF. The CDR3 DNA reads TGTGCCAGCAGTCCCGGACTCTATGGCTACACCTTC.